The 20 T cell receptor beta chains below were found in one sample sequenced in a study of cytomegalovirus exposure and HLA in healthy donors. The PCR made use of 60 Vbeta and 13 Jbeta primers. Repertoires were generated with immunoSEQ multiplex PCR, while TCRdb's copy carries only in-frame clones and drops some. The data hold 120,000 or so clones, with roughly 75% observed a single time. Sequenced input: PBMCs. Receptor source: a man aged 25-45 years in good health and CMV-seropositive.

This sequence joins TRBV2 and TRBJ1-1; D gene ambiguous. The CDR3 sequence is 13 residues long. Trimming shortened V by 7 bases and J by 1 base, and 10 bases separated the two germline ends. Germline V CDR1 and CDR2: SNHLY, FYNNEI. CDR3 in DNA: TGTGCCAGCAAATTTTCTTCGAACACTGAAGCTTTCTTT. Residues: CASKFSSNTEAFF.

This sequence joins TRBV19 and TRBJ2-2, with no clear D. The CDR3 contains 15 residues. With 4 bases removed from V and 5 bases from J, the gap between germline ends came to 14 bases. CDR1 LNHDA and CDR2 SQIVND come from the germline V gene (reference sequence). CDR3 coding DNA: TGTGCCAGTAGTAACCGGCTAGACGAGACCGGGGAGCTGTTTTTT. It specifies CASSNRLDETGELFF. Full variable domain (outside the CDR3, taken from reference TRBV19 and TRBJ2-2): DGGITQSPKYLFRKEGQNVTLSCEQNLNHDAMYWYRQDPGQGLRLIYYSQIVNDFQKGDIAEGYSVSREKKESFPLTVTSAQKNPTAFYLCASSNRLDETGELFFGEGSRLTVL.

This chain uses TRBV7-3 with TRBJ2-7, with D unclear. Trimming shortened V by 5 bases and J by 4 bases, and 9 bases separated the two germline ends. Germline CDR1 is SGHTA and CDR2 is FQGTGA. The CDR3 is made up of 12 amino acids. The CDR3 sequence is CASSPDGYEQYF. DNA for the CDR3: TGTGCCAGCAGCCCCGACGGGTACGAGCAGTACTTC. Full variable domain (rest looked up from reference TRBV7-3 and TRBJ2-7): GAGVSQTPSNKVTEKGKYVELRCDPISGHTALYWYRQSLGQGPEFLIYFQGTGAADDSGLPNDRFFAVRPEGSVSTLKIQRTERGDSAVYLCASSPDGYEQYFGPGTRLTVT.

This sequence joins TRBV28 and TRBJ1-5, with 12 nucleotides matching TRBD1. Germline CDR1 is MDHEN and CDR2 is SYDVKM. J was trimmed by 4 bases and V by 5 bases; bases with no gene match: 6. This CDR3 is 16 amino acids long. The CDR3 spells CASSDGTGGLNQPQHF. DNA for the CDR3: TGTGCCAGCAGTGACGGGACAGGGGGCTTAAATCAGCCCCAGCATTTT.

The V and J genes are TRBV11-2 and TRBJ2-7, with a tentative D call TRBD1 (5 bases). The V gene lost 1 base and the J gene lost 6 bases, with 10 bases spanning the gap. There are 13 residues in the CDR3. Germline values: CDR1 SGHAT, CDR2 FQNNGV. The CDR3: CASSLVTGPEQYF. CDR3 sequence (DNA): TGTGCCAGCAGCTTAGTTACAGGACCCGAGCAGTACTTC.

The chain has TRBV5-8 and TRBJ1-5; D is uncertain. V shed 1 base and J shed 4 bases, with 6 bases lying between them. CDR1 and CDR2 (germline): SGHTS, YDEGEE. The length of the CDR3 is 13 residues. The CDR3 loop reads CASSLYPNQPQHF. CDR3 DNA sequence: TGTGCCAGCAGCTTGTATCCGAATCAGCCCCAGCATTTT.

The chain combines TRBV27 with TRBJ2-7, with 11 bases lining up with TRBD1. Germline assignment: CDR1 MNHEY and CDR2 SMNVEV (reference sequence). Losses at the gene ends were 6 bases for V and 7 bases for J; bases not matched to a gene: 11. The CDR3 has 15 amino acids. For the CDR3, the DNA is TGTGCCAGCAGCTACTCCGGGACAGGGGGACGGGAGCAGTACTTC. It yields the protein CASSYSGTGGREQYF.

The J gene is TRBJ2-7, the V gene TRBV19; 7 nucleotides line up with TRBD1. CDR1 is LNHDA, CDR2 SQIVND, per germline (reference sequence). The CDR3 runs to 15 residues. V lost 11 bases to trimming and J lost 5 bases; unmatched junction nucleotides: 18. The CDR3 sequence: CASAPRTGTAHEQYF. As DNA, the CDR3 is TGTGCCTCCGCCCCAAGGACAGGAACGGCCCACGAGCAGTACTTC.

The chain employs TRBV6-6 and TRBJ1-1; a possible D gene is TRBD1 (5 bases). CDR1 and CDR2 (germline): MNHNY, SVGAGI (reference sequence). The V gene lost 10 bases and the J gene lost 5 bases, with 11 bases spanning the gap. CDR3 size: 11 residues. The CDR3 protein is CAIRAGTEAFF. The CDR3 nucleotides are TGTGCCATCCGGGCAGGGACTGAAGCTTTCTTT.

This chain connects TRBV13 to TRBJ2-1; 9 bases line up with TRBD2. With 1 base clipped from V and 7 bases from J, the junction kept 11 bases outside the gene matches. Germline V gene data show CDR1 as PRHDT and CDR2 as FYEKMQ (reference sequence). The CDR3 totals 17 residues. DNA of the CDR3: TGTGCCAGCAGCTTAGATCGTAGCGGGAGCATTGGGAATGAGCAGTTCTTC. Its translation is CASSLDRSGSIGNEQFF. The full variable domain, its missing parts supplied by reference TRBV13 and TRBJ2-1, is AAGVIQSPRHLIKEKRETATLKCYPIPRHDTVYWYQQGPGQDPQFLISFYEKMQSDKGSIPDRFSAQQFSDYHSELNMSSLELGDSALYFCASSLDRSGSIGNEQFFGPGTRLTVL.

The chain employs TRBV30 and TRBJ1-2, with 8 bases identical to TRBD1. Trimming took 3 bases from V and 1 from J; bases not matched to a gene: 4. The CDR3 sequence is 14 residues long. In germline, CDR1 is GTSNPN, CDR2 SVGIG (reference sequence). CDR3 amino acids: CAWRDRGGNYGYTF. The DNA for the CDR3 is TGTGCCTGGAGAGACAGGGGAGGTAACTATGGCTACACCTTC.

The rearrangement links TRBV2 to TRBJ2-7, with TRBD1 matching over 7 bases. The trim removed 4 bases at V and 5 bases at J, leaving 8 bases unmatched. Germline values: CDR1 SNHLY, CDR2 FYNNEI. The CDR3 is 14 amino acids. The CDR3 here is CASSGDSSVHEQYF. Here the CDR3 DNA reads TGTGCCAGCAGTGGGGACAGTTCTGTACACGAGCAGTACTTC.

The chain links TRBV4-2 to TRBJ1-5; no clear D gene. CDR3 length: 14 residues. CDR1 LGHNA and CDR2 YNFKEQ come from the germline V gene. With 3 bases removed from V and 2 bases from J, the gap between germline ends came to 8 bases. Here the CDR3 DNA reads TGTGCCAGCAGCCACCCCGGGGGCAATCAGCCCCAGCATTTT. Protein sequence: CASSHPGGNQPQHF.

V is TRBV9 and J is TRBJ1-1, with D possibly being TRBD1 (5 bases). The germline CDR1 and CDR2 sequences are SGDLS and YYNGEE. The CDR3 runs to 17 residues. Trimming left V 0 bases short and J 1 base short, with 16 bases between. The CDR3, as DNA: TGTGCCAGCAGCGTAGAGCCCCAACAGGTTACGAACACTGAAGCTTTCTTT. The encoded protein is CASSVEPQQVTNTEAFF. Complete variable domain (other parts from reference TRBV9 and TRBJ1-1): DSGVTQTPKHLITATGQRVTLRCSPRSGDLSVYWYQQSLDQGLQFLIQYYNGEERAKGNILERFSAQQFPDLHSELNLSSLELGDSALYFCASSVEPQQVTNTEAFFGQGTRLTVV.

The chain recombines TRBV5-1 with TRBJ2-1; D perhaps matches TRBD2 (6 bases). Germline V gives CDR1 SGHRS, CDR2 YFSETQ. Trimming stripped 2 bases from V and 7 bases from J, with 13 bases between. The CDR3 is 14 residues long. The CDR3 DNA follows: TGCGCCAGCAGCTTAAGGCTAGCGCGAAATGAGCAGTTCTTC. Its translation is CASSLRLARNEQFF.

The rearrangement uses TRBV28 and TRBJ2-7, with 14 bases matching TRBD2. This CDR3 spans 16 amino acids. In germline, CDR1 is MDHEN, CDR2 SYDVKM. J lost 5 bases, V lost 6 bases, and 9 bases had no gene match. CDR3 in amino acids: CASRTSGRVLTDEQYF. The CDR3 coding sequence is TGTGCCAGCAGGACTAGCGGGAGGGTCCTAACCGACGAGCAGTACTTC.

DNA for the CDR3: TGCGCCAGCAGCGCCAGGACTAGCGGAGCAACCGGTGAGCAGTTCTTC. This sequence encodes CASSARTSGATGEQFF. The chain recombines TRBV5-1 with TRBJ2-1; 10 bases map to TRBD2. Unmatched junction bases numbered 13, after V lost 4 bases and J lost 9 bases. CDR1 is SGHRS and CDR2 is YFSETQ in the germline V gene. This CDR3 is 16 amino acids long.

V gene TRBV5-4 combines with J gene TRBJ2-5; TRBD2 agrees at 16 bases. The junction had 9 bases not matched to a gene; V was cut back by 6 bases and J by 7 bases. Germline CDR1 is SGHNT and CDR2 is YYREEE (reference sequence). This CDR3 spans 16 amino acids. The chain's CDR3 is CASNEGTSGRAATQYF. Written as DNA, the CDR3 is TGTGCCAGCAACGAAGGGACTAGCGGGAGGGCCGCGACCCAGTACTTC. Supplemented by reference TRBV5-4 and TRBJ2-5, the full variable domain reads ETGVTQSPTHLIKTRGQQVTLRCSSQSGHNTVSWYQQALGQGPQFIFQYYREEENGRGNFPPRFSGLQFPNYSSELNVNALELDDSALYLCASNEGTSGRAATQYFGPGTRLLVL.

J is TRBJ2-7 and V is TRBV4-1; 10 bases line up with TRBD1. J gave up 4 bases and V 3 bases, and 9 bases lay outside the gene matches. Germline assignment: CDR1 MGHRA and CDR2 YSYEKL. This CDR3 contains 16 residues. In nucleotides, the CDR3 is TGCGCCAGCAGCCAGGGTCCGGGACAGGGGACATACGAGCAGTACTTC. Its translation is CASSQGPGQGTYEQYF.

The J gene is TRBJ2-7, the V gene TRBV15; D is perhaps TRBD2 (5 bases). This CDR3 comprises 14 residues. The germline V gene encodes CDR1 LNHNV and CDR2 YYDKDF (reference sequence). The V end lost 1 base, the J end lost 4 bases, and 11 bases lay between the germline ends. DNA for the CDR3: TGTGCCACCAGCAGAGGGACTGGTTCTTACGAGCAGTACTTC. It specifies CATSRGTGSYEQYF.